This entry features one TCR beta chain sequence. The antigen is undetermined. The length of the CDR3 is 16 residues. Looked up from germline, CDR1 is LGHNT and CDR2 is FRNRAP. With 7 bases clipped from V and 4 bases from J, the junction kept 9 bases outside the gene matches. The entry originates in a study of cytomegalovirus exposure and HLA in healthy donors. Study-wide points: In a later analysis, parvovirus B19, influenza, CMV and Epstein-Barr virus appeared linked to several top co-occurrence clusters. Later work found that TCR association rates differed between HLA loci; DRB1 had the most and HLA-C the fewest.

PCR was performed using 60 Vbeta and 13 Jbeta primers. Some clones are missing from TCRdb's copy, which holds only in-frame ones; the method was immunoSEQ multiplex PCR. This table has roughly 160,000 clones, 65% to 85% appearing once. The sequence was collected from a male donor in good health and CMV-seronegative. The chain has TRBV12-5 and TRBJ2-1; 11 nucleotides line up with TRBD2. The sample taken for sequencing was PBMCs. In DNA form, the CDR3 reads TGTGCTAGTGCCGATGACCTAGCGGGGGGATACAATGAGCAGTTCTTC. Its translation: CASADDLAGGYNEQFF.